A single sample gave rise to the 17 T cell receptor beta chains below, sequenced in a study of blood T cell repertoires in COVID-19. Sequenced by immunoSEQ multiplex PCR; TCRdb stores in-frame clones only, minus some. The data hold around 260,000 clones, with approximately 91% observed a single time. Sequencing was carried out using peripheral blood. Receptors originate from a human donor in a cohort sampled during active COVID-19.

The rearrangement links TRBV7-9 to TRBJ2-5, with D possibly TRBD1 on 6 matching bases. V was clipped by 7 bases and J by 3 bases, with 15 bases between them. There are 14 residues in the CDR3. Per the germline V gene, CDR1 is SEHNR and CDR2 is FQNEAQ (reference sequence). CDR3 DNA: TGTGCCAGCACCCTAGTCTACAGGGAAGAGACCCAGTACTTC. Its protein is CASTLVYREETQYF.

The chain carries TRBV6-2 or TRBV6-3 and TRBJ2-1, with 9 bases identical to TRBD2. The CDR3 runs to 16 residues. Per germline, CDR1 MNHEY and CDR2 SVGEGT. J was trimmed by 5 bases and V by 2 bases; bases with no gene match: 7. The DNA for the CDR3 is TGTGCCAGCAGTTACACCGGACTAGCGCCACACAATGAGCAGTTCTTC. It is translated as CASSYTGLAPHNEQFF.

The CDR3 nucleotides read TGTGCCAGCACTCAAGGGGGCACGGATTCACCCCTCCACTTT. Translating gives CASTQGGTDSPLHF. The genes are TRBV5-4 and TRBJ1-6; 7 nucleotides agree with TRBD1. Germline assignment: CDR1 SGHNT and CDR2 YYREEE (reference sequence). V lost 6 bases and J lost 8; bases outside the gene matches: 8. The CDR3 sequence is 14 residues long.

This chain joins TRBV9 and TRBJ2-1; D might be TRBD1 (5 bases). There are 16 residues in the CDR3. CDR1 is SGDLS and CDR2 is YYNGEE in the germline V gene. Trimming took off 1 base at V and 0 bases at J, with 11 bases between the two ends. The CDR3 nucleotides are TGTGCCAGCAGCGTAAGGGGCGGCGTCTCCTACAATGAGCAGTTCTTC. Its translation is CASSVRGGVSYNEQFF.

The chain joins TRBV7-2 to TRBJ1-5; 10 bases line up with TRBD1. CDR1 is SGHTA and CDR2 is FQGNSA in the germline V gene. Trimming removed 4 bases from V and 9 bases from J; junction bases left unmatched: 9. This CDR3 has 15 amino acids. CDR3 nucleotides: TGTGCCAGCAGCTCCGGGACAGGGGTGTTCCTGCCCCAGCATTTT. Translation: CASSSGTGVFLPQHF.

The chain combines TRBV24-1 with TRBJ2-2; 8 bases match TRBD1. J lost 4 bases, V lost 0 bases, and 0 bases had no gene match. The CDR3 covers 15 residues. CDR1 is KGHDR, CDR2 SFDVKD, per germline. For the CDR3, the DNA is TGTGCCACCAGTGATTTGACAGGGGGCACCGGGGAGCTGTTTTTT. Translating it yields CATSDLTGGTGELFF.

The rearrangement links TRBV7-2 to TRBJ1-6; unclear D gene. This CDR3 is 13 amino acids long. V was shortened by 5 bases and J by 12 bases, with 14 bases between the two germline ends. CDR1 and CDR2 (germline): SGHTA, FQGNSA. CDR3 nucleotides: TGTGCCAGCAGCCCCACCCGTAACTTACCCCTCCACTTT. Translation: CASSPTRNLPLHF.

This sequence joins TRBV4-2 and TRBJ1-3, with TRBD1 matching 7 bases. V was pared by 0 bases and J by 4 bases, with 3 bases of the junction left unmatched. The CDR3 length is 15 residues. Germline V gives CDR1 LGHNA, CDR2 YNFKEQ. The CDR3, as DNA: TGTGCCAGCAGCCAAGATCCGACAGGGGGAAACACCATATATTTT. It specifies CASSQDPTGGNTIYF.

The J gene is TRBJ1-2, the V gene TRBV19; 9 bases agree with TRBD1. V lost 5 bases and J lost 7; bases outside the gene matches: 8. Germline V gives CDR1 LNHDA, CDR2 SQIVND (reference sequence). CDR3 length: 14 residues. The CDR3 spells CASSPTGGVAGYTF. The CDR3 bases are TGTGCCAGTAGTCCAACAGGGGGCGTTGCTGGCTACACCTTC. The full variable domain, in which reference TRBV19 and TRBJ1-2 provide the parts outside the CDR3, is DGGITQSPKYLFRKEGQNVTLSCEQNLNHDAMYWYRQDPGQGLRLIYYSQIVNDFQKGDIAEGYSVSREKKESFPLTVTSAQKNPTAFYLCASSPTGGVAGYTFGSGTRLTVV.

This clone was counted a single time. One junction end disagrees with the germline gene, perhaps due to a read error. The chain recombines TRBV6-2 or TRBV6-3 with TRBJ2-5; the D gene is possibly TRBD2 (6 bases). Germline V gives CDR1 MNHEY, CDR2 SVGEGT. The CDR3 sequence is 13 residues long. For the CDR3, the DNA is TGTGCCAGCAGTTTAGCCCCGACGAGGGGAGGTCACTTC. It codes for CASSLAPTRGGHF.

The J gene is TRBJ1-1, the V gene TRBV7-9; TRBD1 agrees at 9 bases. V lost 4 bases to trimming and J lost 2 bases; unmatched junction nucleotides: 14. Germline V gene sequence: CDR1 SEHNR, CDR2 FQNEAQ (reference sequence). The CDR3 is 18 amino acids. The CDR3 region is CASSSLPGQGSGNTEAFF. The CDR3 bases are TGTGCCAGCAGCTCCCTCCCGGGACAGGGAAGCGGAAACACTGAAGCTTTCTTT.

The CDR3 DNA reads TGTGCCAGCAGCCCAACCAGGGTGGGAACTGGGGCCAACGTCCTGACTTTC. Encoded protein: CASSPTRVGTGANVLTF. V and J are TRBV3-1 (or the pseudogene TRBV3-2) and TRBJ2-6, with D maybe TRBD1 (5 bases). The CDR3 is made up of 17 amino acids. Deletions cut 4 bases from V and 2 bases from J, with 15 bases between. Germline CDR1 LGHDT, CDR2 YNNKEL (reference sequence).

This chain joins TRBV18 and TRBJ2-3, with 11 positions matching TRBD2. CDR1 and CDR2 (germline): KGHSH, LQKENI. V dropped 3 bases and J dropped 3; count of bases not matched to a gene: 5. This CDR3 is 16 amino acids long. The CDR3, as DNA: TGTGCCAGCTCACCGGGGACTAGCGGCTGGACAGATACGCAGTATTTT. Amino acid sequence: CASSPGTSGWTDTQYF.

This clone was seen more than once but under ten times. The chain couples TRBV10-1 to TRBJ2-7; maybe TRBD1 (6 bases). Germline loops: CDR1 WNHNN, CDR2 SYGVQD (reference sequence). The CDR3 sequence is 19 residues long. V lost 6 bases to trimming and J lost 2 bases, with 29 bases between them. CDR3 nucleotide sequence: TGCGCCAGCAGGCCCGTAAACCAACAGGGCCGGGGTTCCCCCTACGAGCAGTACTTC. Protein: CASRPVNQQGRGSPYEQYF.

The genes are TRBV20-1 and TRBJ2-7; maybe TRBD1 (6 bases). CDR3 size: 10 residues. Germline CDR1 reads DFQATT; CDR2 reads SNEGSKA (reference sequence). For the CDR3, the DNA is TGCAGCGTGCCAGGGGCCGAGCAGTACTTC. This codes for CSVPGAEQYF.

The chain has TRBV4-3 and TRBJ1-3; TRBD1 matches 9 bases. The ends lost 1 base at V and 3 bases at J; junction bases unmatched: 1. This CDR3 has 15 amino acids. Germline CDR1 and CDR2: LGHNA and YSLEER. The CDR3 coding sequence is TGCGCCAGCAGCCAAGCGACAGGGGGTGGAAACACCATATATTTT. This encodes CASSQATGGGNTIYF.

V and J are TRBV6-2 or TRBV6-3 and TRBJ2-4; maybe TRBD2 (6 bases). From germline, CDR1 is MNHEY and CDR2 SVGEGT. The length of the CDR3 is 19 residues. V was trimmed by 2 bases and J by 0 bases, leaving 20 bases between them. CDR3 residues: CASSYPPAGGELAKNIQYF. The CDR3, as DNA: TGTGCCAGCAGTTACCCCCCGGCCGGAGGGGAATTAGCCAAAAACATTCAGTACTTC.